The 28 T cell receptor beta chains listed next were all sequenced from one sample in a study of blood T cell dynamics during melanoma immunotherapy. The time point is: pre-treatment baseline. The table came from immunoSEQ multiplex PCR; TCRdb's copy has only in-frame clones and leaves some out. The table has over 6,500 clones, around 80% seen once; the top ten hold around 28%. The starting material was blood, obtained from a patient treated with checkpoint blockade. The receptors were sampled from a human donor with melanoma.

This clone appeared a single time. The chain is built from TRBV9 and TRBJ1-1, with TRBD1 as a possible D gene (6 bases). The germline CDR1 and CDR2 sequences are SGDLS and YYNGEE. The V and J ends lost 2 bases and 1 base respectively, with 12 bases between them. The CDR3 spans 15 residues. The CDR3 DNA is TGTGCCAGCAGCGTGAGAGACAGGCCGAACACTGAAGCTTTCTTT. Translating gives CASSVRDRPNTEAFF. The entire variable domain, with the rest obtained from reference TRBV9 and TRBJ1-1, is as follows: DSGVTQTPKHLITATGQRVTLRCSPRSGDLSVYWYQQSLDQGLQFLIQYYNGEERAKGNILERFSAQQFPDLHSELNLSSLELGDSALYFCASSVRDRPNTEAFFGQGTRLTVV.

This chain joins TRBV10-2 and TRBJ2-4, with 8 bases matching TRBD2. CDR3 size: 16 residues. Germline CDR1 is WSHSY and CDR2 is SAAADI. Losses at the gene ends were 8 bases for V and 0 bases for J; bases not matched to a gene: 9. In DNA, the CDR3 is TGCGCCAGCCGGGAGGGCCCTGGGGTAGCCAAAAACATTCAGTACTTC. The encoded protein is CASREGPGVAKNIQYF.

This clone showed up just a few times. J is TRBJ2-1 and V is TRBV5-4; D may be TRBD2 (6 bases). This CDR3 is built from 14 residues. Germline values: CDR1 SGHNT, CDR2 YYREEE (reference sequence). The germline V and J ends were trimmed by 3 bases and 8 bases, with 15 bases remaining between them. CDR3 amino acids: CASSSLARRDEQFF. CDR3 DNA sequence: TGTGCCAGCAGCTCACTAGCCCGTAGGGATGAGCAGTTCTTC.

The chain recombines TRBV10-3 with TRBJ1-5, with a tentative D call TRBD1 (5 bases). Trimming took off 4 bases at V and 7 bases at J, with 11 bases between the two ends. This CDR3 has 13 amino acids. Germline V lookup: CDR1 ENHRY, CDR2 SYGVKD. CDR3 protein: CAISAGTYQPQHF. In DNA, the CDR3 is TGTGCCATCAGTGCCGGGACGTACCAGCCCCAGCATTTT.

The chain uses TRBV28 and TRBJ2-2; 10 bases line up with TRBD1. CDR1 and CDR2 (germline): MDHEN, SYDVKM. The CDR3 contains 20 residues. V shed 6 bases, J shed 3 bases, and the junction held 19 bases outside the gene matches. The CDR3 reads CASSPLFSGQGVVDTGELFF. The CDR3 DNA reads TGTGCCAGCAGCCCACTTTTTAGCGGACAGGGGGTGGTGGACACCGGGGAGCTGTTTTTT.

The genes are TRBV5-6 and TRBJ2-1; TRBD1 matches 7 bases. The germline V gene encodes CDR1 SGHDT and CDR2 YYEEEE. With 0 bases clipped from V and 2 bases from J, the junction kept 14 bases outside the gene matches. CDR3 length: 19 amino acids. The CDR3 DNA follows: TGTGCCAGCAGCTTGGCCCCGGACAGGAAGCTCGGGGCCTACAATGAGCAGTTCTTC. Amino acids: CASSLAPDRKLGAYNEQFF.

J is TRBJ1-2 and V is TRBV6-5; TRBD1 might be the D (6 bases). The CDR3 sequence is 14 residues long. Germline CDR1 reads MNHEY; CDR2 reads SVGAGI. Deletions cut 8 bases from V and 6 bases from J, with 19 bases between. The CDR3 region is CASRMQGRTDGYTF. Here the CDR3 DNA reads TGTGCCAGCCGCATGCAGGGGCGAACGGATGGCTACACCTTC.

The chain couples TRBV19 to TRBJ2-2, with D perhaps TRBD1 (6 bases). Germline V gives CDR1 LNHDA, CDR2 SQIVND (reference sequence). Trimming shortened V by 4 bases and J by 5 bases, and 17 bases separated the two germline ends. CDR3 length: 16 amino acids. The CDR3 sequence is CASSTPQGWLTGELFF. CDR3 DNA: TGTGCCAGTAGTACTCCACAGGGTTGGTTGACCGGGGAGCTGTTTTTT.

This clone is medium-sized in the sample. The J gene is TRBJ1-6, the V gene TRBV7-9, with D perhaps TRBD1 (6 bases). Per the germline V gene, CDR1 is SEHNR and CDR2 is FQNEAQ (reference sequence). The CDR3 length is 13 residues. Trimming cost V 2 bases and J 10 bases, with 9 bases left between them. The CDR3 DNA reads TGTGCCAGCAGCTTATTCGGGGGCTCACCCCTCCACTTT. Translation: CASSLFGGSPLHF.

CDR3: CASRRTGTSGRALADTQYF. CDR3 nucleotides: TGCGCCAGCAGACGAACCGGGACTAGCGGGAGGGCCCTCGCAGATACGCAGTATTTT. The J gene is TRBJ2-3, the V gene TRBV4-1; 16 bases agree with TRBD2. The CDR3 contains 19 residues. Losses at the gene ends were 6 bases for V and 4 bases for J; bases not matched to a gene: 13. Looked up from germline, CDR1 is MGHRA and CDR2 is YSYEKL.

V usage is TRBV2 and J usage is TRBJ2-7; 12 nucleotides line up with TRBD1. The length of the CDR3 is 14 residues. V gave up 5 bases and J gave up 4 bases; unmatched junction bases: 3. Germline CDR1 SNHLY, CDR2 FYNNEI. CDR3 protein: CASSTGQGAYEQYF. CDR3 DNA: TGTGCCAGCAGTACGGGACAGGGGGCATACGAGCAGTACTTC. The entire variable domain, with the rest obtained from reference TRBV2 and TRBJ2-7, is as follows: EPEVTQTPSHQVTQMGQEVILRCVPISNHLYFYWYRQILGQKVEFLVSFYNNEISEKSEIFDDQFSVERPDGSNFTLKIRSTKLEDSAMYFCASSTGQGAYEQYFGPGTRLTVT.

This chain connects TRBV7-2 to TRBJ1-1; tentative D call: TRBD1 (5 bases). Germline V CDR1 and CDR2: SGHTA, FQGNSA. The CDR3 consists of 13 residues. Trimming left V 6 bases short and J 4 bases short, with 12 bases between. In DNA, the CDR3 is TGTGCCAGCAGTTCCGACAGTTTCACTGAAGCTTTCTTT. As protein: CASSSDSFTEAFF. Full variable domain (outside the CDR3, taken from reference TRBV7-2 and TRBJ1-1): GAGVSQSPSNKVTEKGKDVELRCDPISGHTALYWYRQSLGQGLEFLIYFQGNSAPDKSGLPSDRFSAERTGGSVSTLTIQRTQQEDSAVYLCASSSDSFTEAFFGQGTRLTVV.

This clone came up a few times. V is TRBV6-5 and J is TRBJ2-7, with 12 bases identical to TRBD2. In germline, CDR1 is MNHEY, CDR2 SVGAGI. The CDR3 totals 14 residues. V was pared by 6 bases and J by 5 bases, with 5 bases of the junction left unmatched. The CDR3, as DNA: TGTGCCAGCAGCCTACTAGCGGGAGGCCACGAGCAGTACTTC. This codes for CASSLLAGGHEQYF.

This clone was observed a few times. The chain recombines TRBV19 with TRBJ1-5; 12 nucleotides align to TRBD1. The CDR3 has 15 amino acids. Per germline, CDR1 LNHDA and CDR2 SQIVND (reference sequence). The V gene end was trimmed by 6 bases and the J gene end by 2 bases; junction bases not matched to a gene: 2. CDR3 in DNA: TGTGCCAGTAGGGGACAGGGGGCTCGCAATCAGCCCCAGCATTTT. The encoded protein is CASRGQGARNQPQHF.

The rearrangement uses TRBV10-2 and TRBJ1-4, with a tentative D call TRBD1 (6 bases). CDR1 and CDR2 (germline): WSHSY, SAAADI. The CDR3 extends over 15 amino acids. The V and J ends lost 6 bases and 6 bases respectively, with 17 bases between them. CDR3 DNA: TGCGCCAGCAGCCCGAGGGGGACACCTTATGAAAAACTGTTTTTT. It is translated as CASSPRGTPYEKLFF.

This clone has only one observation. V gene TRBV6-5 combines with J gene TRBJ1-2, with D possibly matching TRBD1 (5 bases). The CDR3 runs 13 residues. V was trimmed by 6 bases and J by 5 bases, leaving 13 bases between them. Germline CDR1 reads MNHEY; CDR2 reads SVGAGI. The CDR3 nucleotides are TGTGCCAGCAGCTCAGACAGCGCGTATGGCTACACCTTC. Amino acid sequence: CASSSDSAYGYTF.

This chain joins TRBV10-1 and TRBJ2-7; perhaps TRBD2 as D (7 bases). The CDR3 is 16 amino acids. V was clipped by 6 bases and J by 2 bases, with 20 bases between them. CDR1 is WNHNN, CDR2 SYGVQD, per germline (reference sequence). The DNA for the CDR3 is TGCGCCAGCAGCGGGGGGTCCGGAACAGGGACCTACGAGCAGTACTTC. This translates into CASSGGSGTGTYEQYF.

CDR3 nucleotides: TGTGCCAGCAGTGAAGCGCCGGACAGGGTTGAGACCCAGTACTTC. Translation: CASSEAPDRVETQYF. The rearrangement links TRBV6-1 to TRBJ2-5; TRBD1 matches at 8 bases. J was trimmed by 5 bases and V by 0 bases; bases with no gene match: 5. The germline CDR1 and CDR2 sequences are MNHNS and SASEGT. The CDR3 runs 15 residues.

The V call is TRBV4-1, the J call TRBJ1-5; D not resolved. Germline values: CDR1 MGHRA, CDR2 YSYEKL. The CDR3 runs 13 residues. The V end was cut by 3 bases, the J end by 0 bases, with 3 bases between. Here the CDR3 DNA reads TGCGCCAGCAGCCACGGTAGCAATCAGCCCCAGCATTTT. This codes for CASSHGSNQPQHF.

This clone is a singleton in its sample. V is TRBV29-1 and J is TRBJ1-2; 10 bases are a match to TRBD1. J was trimmed by 6 bases and V by 1 base; bases with no gene match: 2. The CDR3 is made up of 13 amino acids. Germline CDR1 and CDR2: SQVTM and ANQGSEA. CDR3: CSVEGGTGDGYTF. The CDR3 DNA sequence: TGCAGCGTTGAAGGCGGGACAGGGGATGGCTACACCTTC.

V gene TRBV6-5 combines with J gene TRBJ2-7, with no clear D. The germline CDR1 and CDR2 sequences are MNHEY and SVGAGI. The V end was cut by 5 bases, the J end by 1 base, with 3 bases between. CDR3 size: 11 residues. As DNA, the CDR3 is TGTGCCAGCAGTGAATCCTACGAGCAGTACTTC. This translates into CASSESYEQYF.

The rearrangement joins TRBV6-1 to TRBJ2-5, with D possibly being TRBD2 (5 bases). This CDR3 is built from 14 residues. Trimming cost V 4 bases and J 5 bases, with 14 bases left between them. Germline lookup yields CDR1 MNHNS and CDR2 SASEGT. The CDR3 DNA reads as TGTGCCAGCAGTGGGAGGACCCCTGTGGAGACCCAGTACTTC. Its protein is CASSGRTPVETQYF.

There are a few counts of this clone. V usage is TRBV10-3 and J usage is TRBJ2-7; 7 bases map to TRBD2. Germline V gene data show CDR1 as ENHRY and CDR2 as SYGVKD. V dropped 4 bases and J dropped 6; count of bases not matched to a gene: 6. CDR3 length: 13 residues. CDR3 nucleotide sequence: TGTGCCATCAGTGGGAATAGCGGGCCCGAGCAGTACTTC. Translation: CAISGNSGPEQYF.

The chain combines TRBV2 with TRBJ1-1; no firm D call. Trimming stripped 3 bases from V and 0 bases from J, with 5 bases between. Germline loops: CDR1 SNHLY, CDR2 FYNNEI. The CDR3 is 13 amino acids. The CDR3 nucleotides read TGTGCCAGCAGTGACCAGATGAACACTGAAGCTTTCTTT. It specifies CASSDQMNTEAFF.

The rearrangement joins TRBV6-1 to TRBJ1-2; 7 bases line up with TRBD1. V shed 0 bases, J shed 7 bases, and the junction held 8 bases outside the gene matches. Germline CDR1 MNHNS, CDR2 SASEGT. The CDR3 is made up of 15 amino acids. CDR3 amino acids: CASSEAGRGHGGYTF. CDR3 DNA sequence: TGTGCCAGCAGTGAAGCGGGAAGGGGGCACGGTGGCTACACCTTC.

The chain combines TRBV2 with TRBJ2-1, with TRBD1 identical over 11 bases. V shed 10 bases and J 4 bases; nucleotides not matched to a gene: 6. Germline values: CDR1 SNHLY, CDR2 FYNNEI. The length of the CDR3 is 14 residues. The CDR3 sequence: CATRTGGFYNEQFF. Here the CDR3 DNA reads TGTGCCACAAGGACAGGGGGCTTTTACAATGAGCAGTTCTTC.

J is TRBJ2-2 and V is TRBV6-1; 7 bases are a match to TRBD1. The CDR3 covers 14 residues. J gave up 1 base and V 7 bases, and 3 bases lay outside the gene matches. CDR1 and CDR2 (germline): MNHNS, SASEGT. As DNA, the CDR3 is TGTGCCAGCAATGGGGACAGGAACACCGGGGAGCTGTTTTTT. It encodes CASNGDRNTGELFF.

This chain uses TRBV14 with TRBJ2-5; TRBD1 matches 9 bases. With the DNA end fitting TRBJ2-7 better, the J assignment may be wrong. The CDR3 runs 16 residues. The germline CDR1 and CDR2 sequences are SGHDN and FVKESK. CDR3 DNA: TGTGCCAGCAGCCAAAGACCGGGACAGGGACAGTTCGAGCAGTACTTC. This sequence encodes CASSQRPGQGQFEQYF.